A single sample gave rise to the 17 T cell receptor beta chains below, sequenced in a study of blood T cell repertoires in COVID-19. Produced via immunoSEQ multiplex PCR; TCRdb's table is partial and in-frame only. Among nearly 110,000 clones listed, around 92% were seen once. Sequenced material: peripheral blood. The receptors were sampled from a man between 35 and 55 years old with active or convalescent COVID-19.

The chain links TRBV7-2 to TRBJ2-2, with 8 bases lining up with TRBD2. Unmatched junction bases numbered 8, after V lost 5 bases and J lost 3 bases. Germline V gene sequence: CDR1 SGHTA, CDR2 FQGNSA. The CDR3 runs to 16 residues. The CDR3 DNA reads TGTGCCAGCAGCCCTCTAGCGGGTTCATACACCGGGGAGCTGTTTTTT. It specifies CASSPLAGSYTGELFF.

CDR3 residues: CASGLSRPRCEKLFF. CDR3 coding DNA: TGTGCTAGTGGTTTGTCTAGGCCTCGATGTGAAAAACTGTTTTTT. The rearrangement links TRBV12-5 to TRBJ1-4; D not certain. The CDR3 extends over 15 amino acids. CDR1 and CDR2 from the germline V gene are LGHNT and FRNRAP. V lost 2 bases to trimming and J lost 7 bases, with 14 bases between them.

Here the CDR3 reads CASSIWDRGKNIQYF. In DNA form, the CDR3 reads TGTGCCAGCAGCATCTGGGACAGGGGCAAAAACATTCAGTACTTC. This chain uses TRBV7-2 with TRBJ2-4, with TRBD1 matching over 10 bases. Germline loops: CDR1 SGHTA, CDR2 FQGNSA. The CDR3 is made up of 15 amino acids. The ends lost 5 bases at V and 3 bases at J; junction bases unmatched: 4.

The chain carries TRBV6-2 or TRBV6-3 and TRBJ2-7; 7 bases are a match to TRBD2. Germline lookup yields CDR1 MNHEY and CDR2 SVGEGT. The trim removed 4 bases at V and 1 base at J, leaving 1 base unmatched. This CDR3 is 13 amino acids long. The CDR3 sequence: CASSFGGSYEQYF. The DNA for the CDR3 is TGTGCCAGCAGTTTCGGGGGGTCCTACGAGCAGTACTTC.

The chain recombines TRBV7-2 with TRBJ2-1, with D uncertain. Germline V gene data show CDR1 as SGHTA and CDR2 as FQGNSA. The ends were cut back, 1 base at V and 10 bases at J, with 11 bases in the middle. CDR3 length: 13 amino acids. Written as DNA, the CDR3 is TGTGCCAGCAGCTTAGTCGGCGCGCGGGAGCAGTTCTTC. It is translated as CASSLVGAREQFF.

The chain carries TRBV19 and TRBJ2-1, with D perhaps matching TRBD1 (6 bases). This CDR3 is built from 13 residues. Germline lookup yields CDR1 LNHDA and CDR2 SQIVND (reference sequence). The ends were cut back, 7 bases at V and 9 bases at J, with 16 bases in the middle. The CDR3 DNA sequence: TGTGCCAGTACCACCGAGGGACAAAGTGAGCAGTTCTTC. This sequence encodes CASTTEGQSEQFF.

This rearrangement joins TRBV4-3 to TRBJ2-1; D is ambiguous. Germline CDR1 LGHNA, CDR2 YSLEER. The CDR3 has 14 residues. Trimming cost V 3 bases and J 6 bases, with 12 bases left between them. The CDR3 here is CASSHELDFNEQFF. The CDR3 DNA sequence: TGCGCCAGCAGCCATGAATTAGATTTCAATGAGCAGTTCTTC.

DNA of the CDR3: TGTGCCAGCAGCTTCAGTAATTCAAATGAGCAGTTCTTC. Residues: CASSFSNSNEQFF. This rearrangement joins TRBV11-2 to TRBJ2-1; unclear D gene. Trimming stripped 3 bases from V and 7 bases from J, with 10 bases between. The CDR3 totals 13 residues. Germline V gives CDR1 SGHAT, CDR2 FQNNGV.

This chain uses TRBV28 with TRBJ1-4, with D maybe TRBD1 (6 bases). V was trimmed by 5 bases and J by 0 bases, leaving 13 bases between them. Germline V gene sequence: CDR1 MDHEN, CDR2 SYDVKM. There are 16 residues in the CDR3. The CDR3 DNA reads TGTGCCAGCAGTCCCGCATCAGGGGCAACTAATGAAAAACTGTTTTTT. It specifies CASSPASGATNEKLFF. Supplemented by reference TRBV28 and TRBJ1-4, the full variable domain reads DVKVTQSSRYLVKRTGEKVFLECVQDMDHENMFWYRQDPGLGLRLIYFSYDVKMKEKGDIPEGYSVSREKKERFSLILESASTNQTSMYLCASSPASGATNEKLFFGSGTQLSVL.

This chain connects TRBV15 to TRBJ2-1; possibly TRBD1 for D (6 bases). Germline V gene lookup returns CDR1 LNHNV and CDR2 YYDKDF (reference sequence). Trimming shortened V by 0 bases and J by 9 bases, and 9 bases separated the two germline ends. There are 13 residues in the CDR3. CDR3 region: CATSREGQREQFF. In DNA, the CDR3 is TGTGCCACCAGCAGAGAAGGACAGCGTGAGCAGTTCTTC. The complete variable domain, with remaining parts taken from reference TRBV15 and TRBJ2-1, reads DAMVIQNPRYQVTQFGKPVTLSCSQTLNHNVMYWYQQKSSQAPKLLFHYYDKDFNNEADTPDNFQSRRPNTSFCFLDIRSPGLGDTAMYLCATSREGQREQFFGPGTRLTVL.

V is TRBV7-6 and J is TRBJ2-1; D possibly corresponds to TRBD2 (5 bases). Germline loops: CDR1 SGHVS, CDR2 FNYEAQ. This CDR3 is 16 amino acids long. Trimming stripped 4 bases from V and 2 bases from J, with 15 bases between. The CDR3 sequence: CASSSTIYQAYNEQFF. The CDR3 DNA reads as TGTGCCAGCAGCTCGACTATCTATCAGGCCTACAATGAGCAGTTCTTC.

This sequence joins TRBV3-1 (or the pseudogene TRBV3-2) and TRBJ2-1, with unresolved D. V was cut by 1 base and J by 12 bases, with 10 bases left in between. This CDR3 spans 12 amino acids. CDR1 is LGHDT and CDR2 is YNNKEL in the germline V gene (reference sequence). CDR3 amino acids: CASSQAGFVQFF. The CDR3 DNA is TGTGCCAGCAGCCAAGCGGGTTTTGTGCAGTTCTTC.

The V gene is TRBV7-2, the J gene TRBJ2-7, with 9 bases lining up with TRBD1. The J segment lost 6 bases and the V segment lost 2 bases, leaving 5 bases of the junction unmatched. The germline V gene has CDR1 SGHTA and CDR2 FQGNSA. There are 14 residues in the CDR3. CDR3 sequence (DNA): TGTGCCAGCAGCTTAAGACAGGGGGGCTCCGAGCAGTACTTC. It translates to CASSLRQGGSEQYF.

The rearrangement links TRBV11-3 to TRBJ2-7, with TRBD1 identical over 9 bases. V was pared by 5 bases and J by 8 bases, with 7 bases of the junction left unmatched. Germline assignment: CDR1 SGHNT and CDR2 YENEEA. The CDR3 is 13 amino acids. The CDR3 bases are TGTGCCAGCAGCCCGGACAGGGGTCCTAAGCAGTACTTC. As protein: CASSPDRGPKQYF. The full variable domain, its missing parts supplied by reference TRBV11-3 and TRBJ2-7, is EAGVVQSPRYKIIEKKQPVAFWCNPISGHNTLYWYLQNLGQGPELLIRYENEEAVDDSQLPKDRFSAERLKGVDSTLKIQPAELGDSAVYLCASSPDRGPKQYFGPGTRLTVT.

V is TRBV18 and J is TRBJ2-2; 14 nucleotides align to TRBD2. V dropped 2 bases and J dropped 4; count of bases not matched to a gene: 6. This CDR3 comprises 18 residues. The germline gives CDR1 KGHSH, CDR2 LQKENI. The CDR3 sequence: CASSPRLAGGPGTGELFF. In DNA form, the CDR3 reads TGTGCCAGCTCACCAAGACTAGCGGGAGGGCCCGGCACCGGGGAGCTGTTTTTT.

V is TRBV6-6 and J is TRBJ1-2, with TRBD1 as a possible D gene (6 bases). The CDR3 consists of 15 residues. V dropped 0 bases and J dropped 4 bases, with 12 bases sitting between them. CDR1 MNHNY and CDR2 SVGAGI come from the germline V gene (reference sequence). CDR3 amino acids: CASSYSTGLGYGYTF. The CDR3 DNA reads TGTGCCAGCAGTTACTCGACAGGTTTGGGCTATGGCTACACCTTC.

The V and J genes are TRBV28 and TRBJ2-3, with D perhaps matching TRBD1 (6 bases). V dropped 4 bases and J dropped 3 bases, with 14 bases sitting between them. CDR1 MDHEN and CDR2 SYDVKM come from the germline V gene. The CDR3 is 15 residues long. This chain's CDR3 is CASSSQGAATDTQYF. CDR3 DNA sequence: TGTGCCAGCAGTTCACAGGGAGCGGCTACAGATACGCAGTATTTT.